The 10 T cell receptor beta chains presented below share a single source sample, sequenced in a study of blood T cell repertoires in COVID-19. Measured with immunoSEQ multiplex PCR; TCRdb has only the in-frame clones, and not every one. The sample shows roughly 63,000 clones, 74% of them seen only once. Sequenced input: peripheral blood. The source is a woman aged 80 or older with acute or convalescent COVID-19.

The V call is TRBV19, the J call TRBJ2-2; D is possibly TRBD2 (5 bases). CDR1 and CDR2 from the germline V gene are LNHDA and SQIVND (reference sequence). The CDR3 consists of 16 residues. Trimming removed 3 bases at V and 5 bases at J, with 16 bases between. CDR3 DNA: TGTGCCAGTAGTATTCTCCCGCGGGCCGGGACCGGGGAGCTGTTTTTT. Translated: CASSILPRAGTGELFF.

The CDR3 bases are TGTGCCAGCAGTGACGAGGACAGGGGGCTGAAGTTCTTT. Its protein product is CASSDEDRGLKFF. The V gene is TRBV6-4, the J gene TRBJ1-1; 11 positions match TRBD1. Looked up from germline, CDR1 is MRHNA and CDR2 is SNTAGT. CDR3 length: 13 amino acids. The V and J ends lost 2 bases and 14 bases, in that order; junction bases with no gene match: 7.

This chain uses TRBV4-3 with TRBJ2-2; unclear D gene. CDR1 LGHNA and CDR2 YSLEER come from the germline V gene. Trimming took off 1 base at V and 4 bases at J, with 10 bases between the two ends. CDR3 length: 15 amino acids. The DNA for the CDR3 is TGCGCCAGCAGCCAAGGGCGGCAGAGCACCGGGGAGCTGTTTTTT. Its protein product is CASSQGRQSTGELFF.

This clone was picked up one time. The chain uses TRBV4-3 and TRBJ2-7; TRBD2 matches 7 bases. In germline, CDR1 is LGHNA, CDR2 YSLEER. The CDR3 spans 16 residues. V trimming: 2 bases; J trimming: 3 bases; junction bases outside the gene matches: 10. The CDR3 sequence: CASSQKGPGEGYEQYF. CDR3 coding DNA: TGCGCCAGCAGCCAAAAGGGTCCCGGGGAGGGCTACGAGCAGTACTTC.

The chain recombines TRBV14 with TRBJ1-1; 8 nucleotides match TRBD1. The CDR3 runs to 14 residues. V lost 4 bases to trimming and J lost 2 bases; unmatched junction nucleotides: 3. CDR1 is SGHDN and CDR2 is FVKESK in the germline V gene. The CDR3 loop reads CASSLQGANTEAFF. The CDR3 DNA follows: TGTGCCAGCAGCCTGCAGGGGGCAAACACTGAAGCTTTCTTT.

This clone was found a few times. The same CDR3 is also encoded by other DNA sequences in this sample. The chain employs TRBV3-1 (or the pseudogene TRBV3-2) and TRBJ2-7; 7 bases match TRBD2. Per germline, CDR1 LGHDT and CDR2 YNNKEL (reference sequence). Trimming at V came to 1 base and at J to 0 bases, leaving 6 bases not matched to a gene. CDR3 length: 16 residues. CDR3 in amino acids: CASSQGLAKSSYEQYF. The CDR3 DNA follows: TGTGCCAGCAGCCAAGGACTAGCTAAGAGCTCCTACGAGCAGTACTTC.

The rearrangement joins TRBV6-5 to TRBJ1-5, with D unclear. The length of the CDR3 is 15 residues. V lost 6 bases and J 4 bases, leaving 16 bases between the germline ends. Germline loops: CDR1 MNHEY, CDR2 SVGAGI. DNA of the CDR3: TGTGCCAGCAGGTCGGTTGGAGCCGTAAATCAGCCCCAGCATTTT. It translates to CASRSVGAVNQPQHF.

This chain links TRBV5-5 with TRBJ2-1; 9 bases are a match to TRBD1. The germline V gene encodes CDR1 SGHKS and CDR2 YYEKEE (reference sequence). Trimming took 4 bases from V and 3 from J; bases not matched to a gene: 5. This CDR3 region has 15 residues. CDR3 in amino acids: CASSLDRGDYNEQFF. CDR3 nucleotides: TGTGCCAGCAGCCTAGACAGGGGGGACTACAATGAGCAGTTCTTC.

The V gene is TRBV18, the J gene TRBJ2-3; possible D gene TRBD2, 7 bases. Per the germline V gene, CDR1 is KGHSH and CDR2 is LQKENI. The V end lost 3 bases, the J end lost 0 bases, and 19 bases lay between the germline ends. The CDR3 has 18 residues. The CDR3 sequence: CASSPQRTGGSSTDTQYF. In DNA form, the CDR3 reads TGTGCCAGCTCACCCCAGCGAACGGGGGGCTCCAGCACAGATACGCAGTATTTT.

This clone was found a few times. This chain connects TRBV3-1 (or the pseudogene TRBV3-2) to TRBJ2-7; D gene ambiguous. The CDR3 loop spans 12 amino acids. Germline CDR1 reads LGHDT; CDR2 reads YNNKEL (reference sequence). V was cut by 1 base and J by 3 bases, with 4 bases left in between. This chain's CDR3 is CASSQVFYEQYF. The DNA for the CDR3 is TGTGCCAGCAGCCAAGTCTTCTACGAGCAGTACTTC.